The 6 T cell receptor beta chains presented below share a single source sample, sequenced in a study of cytomegalovirus exposure and HLA in healthy donors. Vbeta (60) and Jbeta (13) primers were used in the PCR. Sequencing was performed with immunoSEQ multiplex PCR; in TCRdb, only in-frame clones are kept and a portion is missing. The sample lists over 65,000 clones; around 67% were seen once. Specimen: PBMCs. The receptors shown here come from a woman between 50 and 59 years old in good health and CMV-seropositive.

V and J are TRBV7-9 and TRBJ2-5, with a tentative D call TRBD2 (6 bases). Between the trimmed V and J ends, which lost 5 bases and 6 bases, there was a span of 19 bases. This CDR3 contains 15 residues. CDR1 and CDR2 from the germline V gene are SEHNR and FQNEAQ (reference sequence). The chain's CDR3 is CASSRTEGQGKTQYF. The CDR3 DNA is TGTGCCAGCAGCCGGACGGAGGGGCAGGGAAAGACCCAGTACTTC. Full variable domain (remainder filled in from reference TRBV7-9 and TRBJ2-5): DTGVSQNPRHKITKRGQNVTFRCDPISEHNRLYWYRQTLGQGPEFLTYFQNEAQLEKSRLLSDRFSAERPKGSFSTLEIQRTEQGDSAMYLCASSRTEGQGKTQYFGPGTRLLVL.

This clone was recorded a few times. As DNA, the CDR3 is TGTGCCAGTAGGGACAGTGCGGACTATGGCTACACCTTC. Protein: CASRDSADYGYTF. The chain has TRBV19 and TRBJ1-2; the D gene is possibly TRBD1 (6 bases). Germline V lookup: CDR1 LNHDA, CDR2 SQIVND (reference sequence). Trimming removed 6 bases at V and 3 bases at J, with 11 bases between. This CDR3 is 13 amino acids long.

The chain links TRBV19 to TRBJ2-2, with D possibly being TRBD2 (5 bases). Germline V gene lookup returns CDR1 LNHDA and CDR2 SQIVND (reference sequence). The CDR3 extends over 16 amino acids. V was clipped by 7 bases and J by 0 bases, with 15 bases between them. The CDR3 loop reads CASTPDGGTNTGELFF. The CDR3 bases are TGTGCCAGTACCCCGGATGGAGGAACGAACACCGGGGAGCTGTTTTTT.

This chain connects TRBV4-2 to TRBJ1-1, with 7 positions matching TRBD1. After removal of 4 bases from V and 5 bases from J, the junction contained 19 bases not matched to a gene. CDR3 length: 18 amino acids. CDR1 and CDR2 (germline): LGHNA, YNFKEQ. The CDR3 loop reads CASSPRSTGPTQGTEAFF. CDR3 sequence (DNA): TGTGCCAGCAGCCCAAGATCGACAGGCCCTACACAGGGGACTGAAGCTTTCTTT.

This sequence joins TRBV28 and TRBJ2-1; TRBD2 matches 10 bases. V lost 5 bases, J lost 8 bases, and 12 bases stayed unmatched. Germline-derived CDR1 and CDR2 are MDHEN and SYDVKM. The CDR3 spans 16 residues. CDR3 bases: TGTGCCAGCAGTAGCCAGCAGCGGGGGGGGATCGATGAGCAGTTCTTC. This translates into CASSSQQRGGIDEQFF.

This clone was seen only a few times. The gene calls are TRBV7-8 and TRBJ1-5, with 11 bases fitting TRBD1. This CDR3 has 15 residues. CDR1 and CDR2 (germline): SGHVS, FQNEAQ. The ends lost 5 bases at V and 5 bases at J; junction bases unmatched: 5. This chain's CDR3 is CASSLGTGGDQPQHF. CDR3 nucleotide sequence: TGTGCCAGCAGCCTCGGGACAGGGGGGGATCAGCCCCAGCATTTT.